This TCR beta chain was sequenced during a study of T cell clonotyping in hematopoietic cell transplantation. Method: immunoSEQ multiplex PCR; TCRdb's copy keeps in-frame clones and lacks some. The data hold 65,000 to 75,000 clones, with about 93% observed a single time. With 6 bases clipped from V and 8 bases from J, the junction kept 10 bases outside the gene matches. CDR1 is SGHAT, CDR2 FQNNGV, per germline. The CDR3 runs to 14 residues. The sample consisted of peripheral blood mononuclear cells. The sequence came from a man aged 45 to 65 in good health. Some clones in this sample may be carry-over from other donors' samples. The chain couples TRBV11-2 to TRBJ2-1; 7 bases align to TRBD1. CDR3 residues: CASRATGSDDEQFF. Written as DNA, the CDR3 is TGTGCCAGCAGGGCGACAGGGAGTGACGATGAGCAGTTCTTC.